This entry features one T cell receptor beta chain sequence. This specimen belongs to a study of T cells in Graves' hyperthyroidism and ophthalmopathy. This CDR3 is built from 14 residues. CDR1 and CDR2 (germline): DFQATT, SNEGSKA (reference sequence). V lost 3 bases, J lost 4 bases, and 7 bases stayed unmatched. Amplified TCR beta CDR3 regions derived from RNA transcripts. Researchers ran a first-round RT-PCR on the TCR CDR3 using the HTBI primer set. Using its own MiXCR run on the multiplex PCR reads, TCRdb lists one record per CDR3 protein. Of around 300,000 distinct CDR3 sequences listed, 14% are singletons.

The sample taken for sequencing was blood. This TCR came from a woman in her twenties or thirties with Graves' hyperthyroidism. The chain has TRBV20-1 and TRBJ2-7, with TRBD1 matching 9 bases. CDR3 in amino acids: CSARVPGQGYEQYF. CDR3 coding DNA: TGCAGTGCTAGGGTCCCGGGACAGGGATACGAGCAGTACTTC.